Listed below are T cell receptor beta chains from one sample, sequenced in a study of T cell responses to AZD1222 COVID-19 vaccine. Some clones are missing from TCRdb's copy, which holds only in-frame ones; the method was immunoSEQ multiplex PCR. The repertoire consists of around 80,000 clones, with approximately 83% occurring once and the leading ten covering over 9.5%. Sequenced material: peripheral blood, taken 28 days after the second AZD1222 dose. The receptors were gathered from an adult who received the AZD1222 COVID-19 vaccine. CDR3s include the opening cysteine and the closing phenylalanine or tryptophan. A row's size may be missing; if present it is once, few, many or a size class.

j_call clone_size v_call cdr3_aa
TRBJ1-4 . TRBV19 CASSTPGTTNEKLFF
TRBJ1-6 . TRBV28 CASIRTKRGNNSPLHF
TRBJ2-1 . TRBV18 CASSPQSPTGDEQFF
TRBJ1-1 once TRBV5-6 CASSHKGIRKAFF
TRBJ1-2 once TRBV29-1 CSVEGGESYGYTF
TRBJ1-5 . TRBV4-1 CASAHLGGGISNQPQHF
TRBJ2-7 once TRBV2 CASTRRTGAYEQYF
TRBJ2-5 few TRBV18 CASSPRDGETQYF
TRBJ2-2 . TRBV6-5 CASGFAGGELFF
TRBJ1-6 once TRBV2 CASSPRSSSYNSPLHF
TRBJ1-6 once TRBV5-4 CASSSSGPLHF
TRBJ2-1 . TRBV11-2 CASSLDSRGHQFF
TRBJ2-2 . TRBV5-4 CASSAGLNTGELFF
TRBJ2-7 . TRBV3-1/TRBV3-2 CASSQGLGDPYEQYF
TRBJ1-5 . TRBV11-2 CASSFDRNNQPQHF
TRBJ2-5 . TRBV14 CASSPGGTLSGRTQYF
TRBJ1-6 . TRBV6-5 CASSLGPPLHF
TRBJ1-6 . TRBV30 CAWSVVSDSPLHF
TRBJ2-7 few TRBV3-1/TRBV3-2 CASSAPGPPYEQYF
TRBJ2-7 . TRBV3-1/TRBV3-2 CASSPGGISYEQYF
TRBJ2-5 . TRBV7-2 CASSFGTEEETQYF
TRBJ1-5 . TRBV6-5 CASSWTGGANQPQHF
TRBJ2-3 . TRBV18 CASSPETGVDTQYF
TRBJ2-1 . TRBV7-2 CASSLVQGGEQFF
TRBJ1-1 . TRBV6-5 CASSRTVEAFF
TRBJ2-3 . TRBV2 CASSAGSTQYF
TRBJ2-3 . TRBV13 CASSRQGDTQYF
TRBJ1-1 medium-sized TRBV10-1 CASSECRGDGNTEAFF
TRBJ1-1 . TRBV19 CASIRAGTGNTEAFF
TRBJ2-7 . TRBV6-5 CASSYTTEQREQYF
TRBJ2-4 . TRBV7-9 CASSYDGEAKNIQYF
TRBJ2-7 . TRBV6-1 CASSEAATSAGYEQYF
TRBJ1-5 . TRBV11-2 CASSLGGGQPQHF
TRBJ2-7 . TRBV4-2 CASRRDSTAPYEQYF
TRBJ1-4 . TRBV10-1 CASSEGGRNEKLFF
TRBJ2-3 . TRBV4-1 CASSSGTSGVGDTQYF
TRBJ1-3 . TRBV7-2 CASSYADYSGNTIYF
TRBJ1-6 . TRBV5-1 CASSLETGYNSPLHF
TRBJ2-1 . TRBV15 CATSRDAGGTYNEQFF
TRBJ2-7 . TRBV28 CASSHRTGSYEQYF
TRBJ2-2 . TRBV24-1 CPTRPPGTGTTGELFF
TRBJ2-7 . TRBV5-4 CASSLGGLGSYEQYF
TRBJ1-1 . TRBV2 CASSEGRTSRGEAFF
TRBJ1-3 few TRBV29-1 CSVLQGGNTIYF
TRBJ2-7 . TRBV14 CASSQEPGQLFYEQYF
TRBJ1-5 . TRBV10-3 CAISEDSFVQPQHF
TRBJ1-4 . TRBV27 CASSTYSGQNEKLFF
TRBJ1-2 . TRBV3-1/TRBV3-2 CASSQVNGYTF
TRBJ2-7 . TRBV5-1 CASSRTGSSYEQYF
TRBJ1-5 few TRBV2 CASSELVGQGNQPQHF
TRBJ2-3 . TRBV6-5 CARGQGTISTDTQYF